This TCR beta chain derives from a study of cytomegalovirus exposure and HLA in healthy donors. The study, taken as a whole, reports: Productive rates of about 90% or about 30% were seen for most TCR beta V segments in an earlier analysis.

PCR primers comprised 60 Vbeta and 13 Jbeta primers. Clones were sequenced by immunoSEQ multiplex PCR, and TCRdb holds only the in-frame ones, with some missing. The sample has 170,000 or so clones, roughly four fifths seen once. About this clone itself: Antigen: not known.

V lost 3 bases and J 3 bases, leaving 15 bases between the germline ends. The CDR3 runs to 15 residues. Germline assignment: CDR1 MGHRA and CDR2 YSYEKL. The sequenced sample was PBMCs. This TCR derives from a woman aged 40 to 50 in good health and CMV-seronegative. The chain has TRBV4-1 and TRBJ2-7, with a tentative D call TRBD2 (6 bases). The DNA of the CDR3 is TGCGCCAGCAGCCATGGACCGGGAGCCCACTACGAGCAGTACTTC. It encodes CASSHGPGAHYEQYF.